A selection of T cell receptor beta chains follows, all from one sample in a study of blood T cell dynamics during melanoma immunotherapy. The assay was immunoSEQ multiplex PCR, and TCRdb's table has in-frame clones only and misses some. The sample lists about 4,300 clones, around 79% occurring once. Sequenced material: blood, taken from a patient treated with checkpoint blockade. The receptor source for this set is a human donor with melanoma. CDR3s include the opening cysteine and the closing phenylalanine or tryptophan. Fields, in order: V gene, J gene, clone size, D gene, CDR3 DNA, CDR3 protein. The D gene is left open where the match is weak. Expanded clones get a size class; other rows say once, few or many, or leave the size out.

V gene: TRBV11-3; J gene: TRBJ1-1; clone size: NA; D gene: NA; CDR3 DNA: TGTGCCAGCAGCCCCCGGGACCGGATAAACACTGAAGCTTTCTTT; CDR3 protein: CASSPRDRINTEAFF
V gene: TRBV7-2; J gene: TRBJ1-5; clone size: NA; D gene: NA; CDR3 DNA: TGTGCCAGCAGCCGAGAAAATCAGCCCCAGCATTTT; CDR3 protein: CASSRENQPQHF
V gene: TRBV4-1; J gene: TRBJ1-2; clone size: NA; D gene: NA; CDR3 DNA: TGCGCCAGCAGCCAGGTCTTAAGGGCAGGCCCCGGGGGCTACACCTTC; CDR3 protein: CASSQVLRAGPGGYTF
V gene: TRBV7-9; J gene: TRBJ1-1; clone size: few; D gene: NA; CDR3 DNA: TGTGCCAGCAGCTTAGTGTCAGGGAGGAACACTGAAGCTTTCTTT; CDR3 protein: CASSLVSGRNTEAFF
V gene: TRBV19; J gene: TRBJ2-5; clone size: once; D gene: NA; CDR3 DNA: TGTGCCAGTACCCCGACGGGGGGCTCCGGAGAGACCCAGTACTTC; CDR3 protein: CASTPTGGSGETQYF
V gene: TRBV5-4; J gene: TRBJ1-1; clone size: NA; D gene: NA; CDR3 DNA: TGTGCCAGCAGCTTGGACGGTCGGAGCACTGAAGCTTTCTTT; CDR3 protein: CASSLDGRSTEAFF
V gene: TRBV6-6; J gene: TRBJ1-4; clone size: NA; D gene: TRBD1; CDR3 DNA: TGTGCCAGCAGGACAGGGGTTGAAAAACTGTTTTTT; CDR3 protein: CASRTGVEKLFF
V gene: TRBV19; J gene: TRBJ1-2; clone size: NA; D gene: NA; CDR3 DNA: TGTGCCAGTAGTATACAACCGGAGGGAGGACGGGATGGCTACACCTTC; CDR3 protein: CASSIQPEGGRDGYTF
V gene: TRBV5-4; J gene: TRBJ2-7; clone size: NA; D gene: NA; CDR3 DNA: TGTGCCAGCAGCTTGTTTGGGGCCTACTCCTACGAGCAGTACTTC; CDR3 protein: CASSLFGAYSYEQYF
V gene: TRBV11-2; J gene: TRBJ2-7; clone size: NA; D gene: TRBD1; CDR3 DNA: TGTGCCAGCAGCTTAGGTAGGGGGCAGGGGATCTCCTACGAGCAGTACTTC; CDR3 protein: CASSLGRGQGISYEQYF
V gene: TRBV14; J gene: TRBJ2-7; clone size: NA; D gene: NA; CDR3 DNA: TGTGCCAGCAGCCAAGGGAACAGCTACGAGCAGTACTTC; CDR3 protein: CASSQGNSYEQYF
V gene: TRBV29-1; J gene: TRBJ2-5; clone size: NA; D gene: NA; CDR3 DNA: TGCAGCGTTGAAGATCTCCAAACTAGGAAGACCCAGTACTTC; CDR3 protein: CSVEDLQTRKTQYF
V gene: TRBV9; J gene: TRBJ1-5; clone size: NA; D gene: NA; CDR3 DNA: TGTGCCAGCAACAAAGACGGAAATCAGCCCCAGCATTTT; CDR3 protein: CASNKDGNQPQHF
V gene: TRBV7-8; J gene: TRBJ1-6; clone size: NA; D gene: NA; CDR3 DNA: TGTGCCAGCAGCTTAGAAAGTAGCTCCTATAATTCACCCCTCCACTTT; CDR3 protein: CASSLESSSYNSPLHF
V gene: TRBV15; J gene: TRBJ2-5; clone size: NA; D gene: NA; CDR3 DNA: TGTGCCACCAGCAACTCGGAGACCCAGTACTTC; CDR3 protein: CATSNSETQYF
V gene: TRBV10-1; J gene: TRBJ1-2; clone size: NA; D gene: NA; CDR3 DNA: TGCGCCAGCAGTGAGTCGAGGGAGGACTATGGCTACACCTTC; CDR3 protein: CASSESREDYGYTF
V gene: TRBV21-1; J gene: TRBJ1-3; clone size: NA; D gene: NA; CDR3 DNA: TGTGCCAGCAGCCCTGTACACGGAAACACCATATATTTT; CDR3 protein: CASSPVHGNTIYF
V gene: TRBV6-6; J gene: TRBJ2-1; clone size: NA; D gene: TRBD2; CDR3 DNA: TGTGCCAGCAATCTTTTAGCGGGGGGCCAGAATGAGCAGTTCTTC; CDR3 protein: CASNLLAGGQNEQFF
V gene: TRBV4-3; J gene: TRBJ2-7; clone size: once; D gene: NA; CDR3 DNA: TGCGCCAGCAGCCAAGGGGGCAGCCCCTACGAGCAGTACTTC; CDR3 protein: CASSQGGSPYEQYF
V gene: TRBV11-2; J gene: TRBJ1-1; clone size: NA; D gene: NA; CDR3 DNA: TGTGCCAGCAGCGCCCGGTTCACTGAAGCTTTCTTT; CDR3 protein: CASSARFTEAFF
V gene: TRBV25-1; J gene: TRBJ2-3; clone size: once; D gene: NA; CDR3 DNA: TGTGCCAGCAGTGGTAACACAGATACGCAGTATTTT; CDR3 protein: CASSGNTDTQYF
V gene: TRBV6-1; J gene: TRBJ2-1; clone size: NA; D gene: NA; CDR3 DNA: TGTGCCAGCAACTGGGGCCTCGGAGAGTTCTTC; CDR3 protein: CASNWGLGEFF
V gene: TRBV5-1; J gene: TRBJ1-2; clone size: NA; D gene: NA; CDR3 DNA: TGCGCCAGCAGCGCCGACATCTATGGCTACACCTTC; CDR3 protein: CASSADIYGYTF
V gene: TRBV10-1; J gene: TRBJ2-5; clone size: once; D gene: NA; CDR3 DNA: TGCGCCAGCAGCAGAACGGGAGAGACCCAGTACTTC; CDR3 protein: CASSRTGETQYF
V gene: TRBV7-3; J gene: TRBJ2-1; clone size: NA; D gene: NA; CDR3 DNA: TGTGCCAGCAGCTTAATGGGGGGCCCCCTACAGGAGCAGTTCTTC; CDR3 protein: CASSLMGGPLQEQFF
V gene: TRBV9; J gene: TRBJ2-2; clone size: NA; D gene: TRBD1; CDR3 DNA: TGTGCCAGCAGCGCTGGACAGGGCTTGAACACCGGGGAGCTGTTTTTT; CDR3 protein: CASSAGQGLNTGELFF
V gene: TRBV7-8; J gene: TRBJ2-2; clone size: NA; D gene: TRBD2; CDR3 DNA: TGTGCCAGCAGCTCCTCGACTAGCGGGGGGGCCGGCGGGGAGCTGTTTTTT; CDR3 protein: CASSSSTSGGAGGELFF
V gene: TRBV27; J gene: TRBJ1-6; clone size: large; D gene: NA; CDR3 DNA: TGTGCCAGCAGTTTATCGATTGGAGGGCTAGCTATACTCCACTTT; CDR3 protein: CASSLSIGGLAILHF
V gene: TRBV7-2; J gene: TRBJ1-2; clone size: once; D gene: NA; CDR3 DNA: TGTGCCAGCAGCTCAGGGATCTGGTCCTATGGCTACACCTTC; CDR3 protein: CASSSGIWSYGYTF
V gene: TRBV5-6; J gene: TRBJ1-2; clone size: NA; D gene: TRBD1; CDR3 DNA: TGTGCCAGCAGCGCACCCGGGACAGGGGCATATGGCTACACCTTC; CDR3 protein: CASSAPGTGAYGYTF
V gene: TRBV11-2; J gene: TRBJ1-1; clone size: NA; D gene: NA; CDR3 DNA: TGTGCCAGCAGCCAAGGGGTGCCGAACACTGAAGCTTTCTTT; CDR3 protein: CASSQGVPNTEAFF
V gene: TRBV7-2; J gene: TRBJ2-7; clone size: NA; D gene: NA; CDR3 DNA: TGTGCCAGCAGCTTACCGACAGAAATCTACGAGCAGTACTTC; CDR3 protein: CASSLPTEIYEQYF
V gene: TRBV4-1; J gene: TRBJ2-1; clone size: NA; D gene: NA; CDR3 DNA: TGCGCCAGCAGCCGACCGCTCGAGGATGAGCAGTTCTTC; CDR3 protein: CASSRPLEDEQFF
V gene: TRBV5-1; J gene: TRBJ1-1; clone size: few; D gene: NA; CDR3 DNA: TGCGCCAGCAGCTTTCTAGGTTTTACGGACACTGAAGCTTTCTTT; CDR3 protein: CASSFLGFTDTEAFF
V gene: TRBV5-4; J gene: TRBJ2-5; clone size: NA; D gene: NA; CDR3 DNA: TGTGCCAGCACCTTGCATGGGGCGCGAGAGACCCAGTACTTC; CDR3 protein: CASTLHGARETQYF
V gene: TRBV29-1; J gene: TRBJ1-2; clone size: NA; D gene: NA; CDR3 DNA: TGCAGCGTTGACAGCTATGGCTACACCTTC; CDR3 protein: CSVDSYGYTF
V gene: TRBV21-1; J gene: TRBJ2-7; clone size: NA; D gene: NA; CDR3 DNA: TGTGCCAGCAGTCATAGGGTAACTAGCGTCAACTACGAGCAGTACTTC; CDR3 protein: CASSHRVTSVNYEQYF
V gene: TRBV11-3; J gene: TRBJ1-1; clone size: NA; D gene: NA; CDR3 DNA: TGTGCCAGCAGCCGGACCGTGGGGACTGAAGCTTTCTTT; CDR3 protein: CASSRTVGTEAFF
V gene: TRBV9; J gene: TRBJ2-7; clone size: NA; D gene: NA; CDR3 DNA: TGTGCCAGCAGCGCGACGGGAAATCGTAACTACGAGCAGTACTTC; CDR3 protein: CASSATGNRNYEQYF
V gene: TRBV5-5; J gene: TRBJ1-5; clone size: NA; D gene: TRBD1; CDR3 DNA: TGTGCCAGCAGCTGGGGACAGAATAGCAATCAGCCCCAGCATTTT; CDR3 protein: CASSWGQNSNQPQHF
V gene: TRBV29-1; J gene: TRBJ1-4; clone size: once; D gene: NA; CDR3 DNA: TGCAGCGTTGGGAATGAGGGGCTTGAAAAACTGTTTTTT; CDR3 protein: CSVGNEGLEKLFF
V gene: TRBV7-8; J gene: TRBJ2-7; clone size: NA; D gene: NA; CDR3 DNA: TGTGCCAGCAGCTTAGCGGGGGGAGGTTCCTACGAGCAGTACTTC; CDR3 protein: CASSLAGGGSYEQYF
V gene: TRBV5-4; J gene: TRBJ1-6; clone size: NA; D gene: NA; CDR3 DNA: TGTGCCAGCAGCTTAGACCCTATTGCCAGATCACCCCTCCACTTT; CDR3 protein: CASSLDPIARSPLHF
V gene: TRBV11-2; J gene: TRBJ2-2; clone size: NA; D gene: NA; CDR3 DNA: NA; CDR3 protein: CASSFSGSLRAGELFF
V gene: TRBV6-1; J gene: TRBJ1-4; clone size: once; D gene: NA; CDR3 DNA: TGTGCCAGCAGTGAAGCCGCGTCCGGGGGTGAAAAACTGTTTTTT; CDR3 protein: CASSEAASGGEKLFF
V gene: TRBV7-8; J gene: TRBJ2-7; clone size: medium-sized; D gene: NA; CDR3 DNA: TGTGCCAGCAGCTTAAGAATGAGACAGCCCTACGAGCAGTACTTC; CDR3 protein: CASSLRMRQPYEQYF
V gene: TRBV5-1; J gene: TRBJ1-2; clone size: NA; D gene: TRBD1; CDR3 DNA: TGCGCCAGCAGTTCCGGGACAGGGGAATTGGTTGGCTACACCTTC; CDR3 protein: CASSSGTGELVGYTF
V gene: TRBV5-1; J gene: TRBJ2-7; clone size: NA; D gene: NA; CDR3 DNA: TGCGCCAGCACCCTATCTTCGGGTCCCTGGGACTTC; CDR3 protein: CASTLSSGPWDF
V gene: TRBV7-7; J gene: TRBJ2-2; clone size: few; D gene: NA; CDR3 DNA: TGTGCTAGCAGCTTAGCCACCGGGACCGGGGAGCTGTTTTTT; CDR3 protein: CASSLATGTGELFF